The sequence of this T cell receptor (beta chain) was determined in a study of vaccination effects on CD4 cells after COVID-19 (dated by TCRdb to between 2021 and 2024). Concerning the study at large: Each participant got two doses of an mRNA SARS-CoV-2 vaccine, either BNT162b2 or mRNA-1273. The full study included some 10 COVID-19 convalescent patients and several SARS-CoV-2-naive healthy vaccine recipients. The Oncomine TCR Beta short-read assay on an Illumina iSeq 100 was used to sequence cultures from other donors in the study. The study compared SARS-CoV-2 spike-specific CD4+ TCR repertoires before and after mRNA vaccination in COVID-19 convalescent patients and infection-naive vaccine recipients. Paper-wide results and their limitations: Limitations of the study were the small number of convalescent patients and the absence of early post-infection timepoints. In healthy vaccine recipients, vaccine-induced clones were almost all SARS-CoV-2 mono-reactive, with only 1 of 255 cross-reactive with common cold coronaviruses. Marked clonal contraction was observed in both infection-induced and vaccine-induced clones at late post-vaccination timepoints, consistent with waning T cell responses.

About this clone itself: What this receptor recognizes is not known. Base qualities are not at hand, and no much larger clone is one base apart.

Unmatched junction bases come to 5, with V trimmed by 4 bases and J by 4 bases. CDR1 and CDR2 (KGHSH, LQKENI) derive from the germline V gene. The CDR3 runs 15 amino acids, cysteine and phenylalanine included. Only the CDR3 part of the read is kept: 45 bases, read in frame from the first base. To prepare the library, the immunoSEQ multiplex PCR assay was applied. DNA from the CD4+ T cells that had been cultured and isolated underwent TCR beta CDR3 sequencing. Under the source paper's analysis protocol: The analysis removed non-productive TCR sequences, trimmed reads to the CDR3 region, and retained only CDR3s that were 7 or more amino acids long. The MANAFEST web app was used to identify antigen-specific clonotypes by comparing expansion in peptide wells with expansion in reference cultures. For clones to be considered positive, expansion at FDR<0.05 versus reference and all other wells, an odds ratio above 5, and a frequency above 0.1% in two replicate wells were required. Cross-reactive clonotypes were defined as significantly expanded in SARS-CoV-2 spike wells and in at least one common cold coronavirus spike condition. Levenshtein distance calculated with the stringdist R package was used to assess CDR3 similarity, and unrooted trees were constructed with ape in R 3.6.1. Not all clones reach the TCRdb copy of this immuneACCESS table, which keeps in-frame sequences only. Checked studies attribute under half of the gap to unresolved V genes and leave the rest unexplained. V, J and clone size were drawn from that table, and D and trimming were deduced from the DNA. This sample holds around 45,000 clones; around 80% were observed only once. The top ten clonotypes cover 9.5% to 14% of the sample.

In the ViraFEST assay, PBMC were stimulated with viral peptide pools, and TCR sequencing was then used to find antigen-specific CD4+ T cell clonotypes based on their expansion. After 10 days of culture, CD4+ T cells were isolated with the EasySep CD4+ T cell isolation kit. The absence of prior SARS-CoV-2 infection in healthy vaccine recipients was confirmed by negative nucleocapsid antibodies before and after vaccination. Roughly 1.9 million PBMC per well were cultured with 9 to 10 ug/ml peptides in IMDM containing 5% human AB serum, about 10 IU/ml IL-2 and gentamicin. Half of the culture medium was replaced with fresh IL-2-containing medium on days 3 and 7. Unless noted otherwise, every peptide stimulation condition was cultured in triplicate wells. Using Ficoll-Paque Plus gradient centrifugation, PBMC were separated from whole blood and then either used fresh or cryopreserved at -140C. The overlapping peptide pools covered the spike proteins of SARS-CoV-2 and of the common cold coronaviruses HCoV-NL63, HCoV-OC43 and HCoV-229E. The QIAamp micro DNA kit was used to extract genomic DNA from the cultured CD4+ T cells.

Here the chain combines TRBV18 and TRBJ2-1, and 9 bases in between align with TRBD1. The sequencing used CD4+ T cells from PBMCs cultured with SARS-CoV-2 spike peptides, collected before COVID-19 vaccination. This specimen's cell subset or site label, interpreted: SARS-CoV-2 spike overlapping peptide pool stimulation. The TCR originated in a human donor who received a COVID-19 vaccine. CDR3 region: CASSLQGAQYNEQFF. Read as DNA, the sequence is TGTGCCAGCTCACTACAGGGGGCCCAATACAATGAGCAGTTCTTC.